This TCR beta chain was retrieved from a study of post-analysis software for immune sequencing data. Broader study findings: Those with multiple sclerosis, the patient group, showed significantly lower normalized Chao1 diversity than controls. Relative to controls, patients had 5 or 6 TRBV segments at higher frequency, with TRBV5-6, TRBV5-1 and TRBV20-1 among these.

Each TCR beta cDNA library carried unique molecular identifiers. TCRdb redid the calling of the PCR reads with MiXCR, one entry per CDR3 protein. The sample yields over 700,000 distinct CDR3 sequences, 25% to 30% seen once. The germline V gene encodes CDR1 KGHDR and CDR2 SFDVKD. The CDR3 extends over 16 amino acids. In the case of this clonotype: Its antigen is undetermined.

The chain combines TRBV24-1 with TRBJ1-1, with D possibly being TRBD1 (6 bases). The receptor was isolated from a girl aged 5 to 17 with multiple sclerosis. Sequencing used blood. The CDR3 sequence is CSHEGGADPTNTEAFF. DNA for the CDR3: TGTTCACACGAGGGGGGAGCAGATCCAACGAACACTGAAGCTTTCTTT.